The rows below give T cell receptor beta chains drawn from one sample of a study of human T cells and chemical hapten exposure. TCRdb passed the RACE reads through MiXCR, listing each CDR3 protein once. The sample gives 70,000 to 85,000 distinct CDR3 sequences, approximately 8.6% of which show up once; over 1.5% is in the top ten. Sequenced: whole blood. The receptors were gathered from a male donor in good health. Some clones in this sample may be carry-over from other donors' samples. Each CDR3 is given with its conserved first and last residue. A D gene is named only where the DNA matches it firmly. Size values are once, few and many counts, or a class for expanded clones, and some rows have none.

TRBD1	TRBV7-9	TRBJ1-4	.	CATSTLDRGHSVGLFF	TGTGCCACCAGCACCCTGGACAGGGGCCACAGTGTGGGACTGTTTTTT
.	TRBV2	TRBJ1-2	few	CASSEMGAANYGYTF	TGTGCCAGCAGTGAAATGGGGGCGGCTAACTATGGCTACACCTTC
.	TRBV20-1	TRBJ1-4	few	CSARVGVANEKLFF	TGCAGTGCTAGAGTCGGGGTGGCTAATGAAAAACTGTTTTTT
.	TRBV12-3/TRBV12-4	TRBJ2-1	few	CASSLGGEQFF	TGTGCCAGCAGTTTGGGGGGCGAGCAGTTCTTC
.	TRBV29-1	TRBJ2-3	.	CSVERPLTDTQYF	TGCAGCGTTGAACGGCCCCTCACAGATACGCAGTATTTT
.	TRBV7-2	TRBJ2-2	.	CASSLWETGELFF	TGTGCCAGCAGCTTATGGGAGACCGGGGAGCTGTTTTTT
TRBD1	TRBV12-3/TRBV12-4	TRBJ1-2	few	CASRRTGGLTNYGYTF	TGTGCCAGCAGACGGACAGGGGGTCTGACTAACTATGGCTACACCTTC
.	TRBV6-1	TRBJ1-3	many	CASSETSGNTIYF	TGTGCCAGCAGTGAGACCAGTGGAAACACCATATATTTT
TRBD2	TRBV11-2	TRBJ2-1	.	CASTPSIGEGQYNEQFF	TGTGCCAGCACCCCCTCTATTGGGGAGGGCCAATACAATGAGCAGTTCTTC
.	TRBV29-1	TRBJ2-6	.	CSVEELGISGANVLTF	TGCAGCGTTGAAGAACTCGGGATCTCTGGGGCCAACGTCCTGACTTTC
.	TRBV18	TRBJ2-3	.	CASSPPGVPDTQYF	TGTGCCAGCTCACCACCCGGGGTTCCAGATACGCAGTATTTT
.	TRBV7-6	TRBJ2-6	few	CASSSNTGANVLTF	TGTGCCAGCAGCTCGAATACTGGGGCCAACGTCCTGACTTTC
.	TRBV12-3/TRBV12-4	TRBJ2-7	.	CASSVDRGTYEQYF	TGTGCCAGCAGTGTCGACAGAGGTACCTACGAGCAGTACTTC
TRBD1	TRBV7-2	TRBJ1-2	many	CASSSTGNYGYTF	TGTGCCAGCAGCTCGACAGGGAACTATGGCTACACCTTC
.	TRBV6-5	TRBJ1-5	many	CASSYDANSNQPQHF	TGTGCCAGCAGTTACGACGCTAATAGCAATCAGCCCCAGCATTTT
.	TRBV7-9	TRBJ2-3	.	CASSLTGAQYTDTQYF	TGTGCCAGCAGCTTAACCGGGGCACAGTACACAGATACGCAGTATTTT
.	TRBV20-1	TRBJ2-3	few	CSARLISAVFTDTQYF	TGCAGTGCTAGGCTAATTAGCGCGGTTTTCACAGATACGCAGTATTTT
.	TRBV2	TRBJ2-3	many	CASSDWEDTSTDTQYF	TGTGCCAGCAGTGACTGGGAAGACACTAGCACAGATACGCAGTATTTT
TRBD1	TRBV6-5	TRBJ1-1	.	CASRQGNEAFF	TGTGCCAGCAGACAGGGGAATGAAGCTTTCTTT
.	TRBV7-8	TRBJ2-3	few	CASSYPGELGSLITSTDTQYF	TGTGCCAGCAGCTACCCGGGGGAGTTGGGATCCCTTATAACTAGCACAGATACGCAGTATTTT
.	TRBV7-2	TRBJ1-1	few	CASSLEGRVNTEAFF	TGTGCCAGCAGCTTAGAAGGCAGGGTGAACACTGAAGCTTTCTTT
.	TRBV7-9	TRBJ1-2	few	CASSLVSSSYGYTF	TGTGCCAGCAGCTTAGTGTCTTCGTCCTATGGCTACACCTTC
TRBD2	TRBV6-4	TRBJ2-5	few	CASSDSTSGGAETQYF	TGTGCCAGCAGTGACTCGACTAGCGGGGGGGCAGAGACCCAGTACTTC